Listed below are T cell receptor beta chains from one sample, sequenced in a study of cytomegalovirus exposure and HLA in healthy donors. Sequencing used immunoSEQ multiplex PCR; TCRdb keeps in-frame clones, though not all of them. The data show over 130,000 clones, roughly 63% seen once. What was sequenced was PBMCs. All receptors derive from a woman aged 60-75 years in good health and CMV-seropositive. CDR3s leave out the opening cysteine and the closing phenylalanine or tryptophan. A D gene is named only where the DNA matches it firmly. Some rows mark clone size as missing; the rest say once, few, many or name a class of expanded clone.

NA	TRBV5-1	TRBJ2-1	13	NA	ASSYGVRHYNEQF
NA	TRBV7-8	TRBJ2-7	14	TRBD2	ASSPRTSGSSYEQY
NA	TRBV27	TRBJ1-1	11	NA	ASAWGGVSEAF
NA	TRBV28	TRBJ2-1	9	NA	ATGGRNEQF
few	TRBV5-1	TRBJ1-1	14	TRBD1	ASSSLGQGVNTEAF
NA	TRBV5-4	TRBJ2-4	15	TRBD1	ASSHRQGANTKNIQY
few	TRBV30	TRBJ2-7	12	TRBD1	AWSAGTGRHEQY
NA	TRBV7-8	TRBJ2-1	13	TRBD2	ASSSSGKLYNEQF
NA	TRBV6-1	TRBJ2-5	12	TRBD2	ASSILKRGETQY
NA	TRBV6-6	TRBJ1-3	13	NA	ASRLGGGSGNTIY
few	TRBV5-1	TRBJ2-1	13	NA	ASSLSGLPGNEQF
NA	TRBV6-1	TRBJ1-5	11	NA	ASSGENNQPQH
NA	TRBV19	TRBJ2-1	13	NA	ASSISGSSYNEQF
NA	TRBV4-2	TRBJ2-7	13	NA	ASSQVQTSMVEQY
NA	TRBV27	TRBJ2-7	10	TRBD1	ASRDRGNEQY
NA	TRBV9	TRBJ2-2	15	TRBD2	ASSVAASGSSTGELF
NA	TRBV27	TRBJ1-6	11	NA	ASSYRGASPLH
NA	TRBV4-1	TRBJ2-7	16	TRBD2	ASSQEDLGREGNYEQY
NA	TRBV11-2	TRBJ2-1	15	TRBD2	ASSPTRRISGRVEQF
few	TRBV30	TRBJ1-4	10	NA	AWSQDSEKLF
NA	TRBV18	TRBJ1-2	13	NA	ASSPAGGGNYGYT
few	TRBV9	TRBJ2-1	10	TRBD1	ASSVDNRGLF
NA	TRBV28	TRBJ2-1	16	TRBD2	ASRGRPNSGSPYNEQF
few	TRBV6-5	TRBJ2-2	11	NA	ASRMGGAGELF
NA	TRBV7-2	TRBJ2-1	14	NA	ASSGKTGSSYNEQF
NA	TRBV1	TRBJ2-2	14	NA	TSSRGLVWGTGELF
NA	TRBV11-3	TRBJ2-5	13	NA	ASSLDGAEQETQY
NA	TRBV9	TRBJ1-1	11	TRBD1	ASSAGQGTEAF
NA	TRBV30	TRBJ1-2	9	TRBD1	AWTGTEGYT
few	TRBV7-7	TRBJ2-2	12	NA	ASSLGAGTGELF
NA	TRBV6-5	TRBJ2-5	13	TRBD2	ASSYRGGDRETQY
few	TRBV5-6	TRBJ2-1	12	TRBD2	ASSWGLANDEQF
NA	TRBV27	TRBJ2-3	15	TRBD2	ASSLRSGSGPTDTQY
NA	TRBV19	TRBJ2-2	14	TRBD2	ASSIVFGGMDGELF
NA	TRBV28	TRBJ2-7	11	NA	ASSSWTVNEQY
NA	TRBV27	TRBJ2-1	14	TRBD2	ASSVPLAEGFHEQF
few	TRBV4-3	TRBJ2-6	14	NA	ASSQDVSAGANVLT